A single sample is the source of the 8 T cell receptor beta chains below, sequenced in a study of T cells in Graves' hyperthyroidism and ophthalmopathy. TCR beta CDR3 sequences were amplified from RNA transcripts. The TCR CDR3 first-round RT-PCR relied on the HTBI primer set. TCRdb re-analysed the multiplex PCR reads in MiXCR, keeping a single row per CDR3 protein. This table has 620,000 or so distinct CDR3 sequences, roughly 15% appearing once. The sequencing input was blood. These TCRs come from a woman aged 45 to 65 with Graves' ophthalmopathy.

This clonotype was counted ten times or more. The chain joins TRBV28 to TRBJ2-3; the D is unclear. With 5 bases removed from V and 7 bases from J, the gap between germline ends came to 13 bases. Germline V gives CDR1 MDHEN, CDR2 SYDVKM. The CDR3 spans 13 residues. CDR3 sequence (DNA): TGTGCCAGCAGTCAAACCGCTAGGAATACGCAGTATTTT. Amino acids: CASSQTARNTQYF.

This clonotype has just a few counts. The CDR3 is CAINYRVSDEQYF. The DNA for the CDR3 is TGTGCCATCAATTACAGGGTTTCTGACGAGCAGTACTTC. The V and J genes are TRBV10-3 and TRBJ2-7; TRBD1 is a possible D gene (6 bases). Germline V gene lookup returns CDR1 ENHRY and CDR2 SYGVKD. The ends were cut back, 7 bases at V and 5 bases at J, with 15 bases in the middle. The CDR3 runs to 13 residues.

This clonotype occurred once. The chain carries TRBV4-3 and TRBJ2-7; D might be TRBD1 (6 bases). Looked up from germline, CDR1 is LGHNA and CDR2 is YSLEER. V was cut by 0 bases and J by 2 bases, with 17 bases left in between. This CDR3 has 17 amino acids. This CDR3 is CASSQEWIGTLTYEQYF. CDR3 bases: TGCGCCAGCAGCCAAGAATGGATAGGGACACTAACCTACGAGCAGTACTTC.

The chain joins TRBV29-1 to TRBJ2-7, with 10 bases matching TRBD2. The CDR3 length is 13 residues. Looked up from germline, CDR1 is SQVTM and CDR2 is ANQGSEA. V was pared by 4 bases and J by 4 bases, with 4 bases of the junction left unmatched. The DNA for the CDR3 is TGCAGCGTTGTCCTAGCGGGAGCATACGAGCAGTACTTC. Encoded protein: CSVVLAGAYEQYF.

Note on this clonotype: The conserved phenylalanine or tryptophan is not found at the CDR3 terminus, so this likely reflects a read error. The rearrangement uses TRBV10-3 and TRBJ1-4, with 7 bases fitting TRBD1. Trimming at V came to 0 bases and at J to 2 bases, leaving 0 bases not matched to a gene. The CDR3 is 15 residues long. Germline V gene lookup returns CDR1 ENHRY and CDR2 SYGVKD. The CDR3 coding sequence is TGTGCCATCAGTGAGTCGGGACAGACTAATGAAAAACTGTTTTTA. This gives the protein CAISESGQTNEKLFL.

This clonotype appeared many times. CDR3 DNA: TGTGCCAGCAGAGTGACAGGGGGAGATACTGAAGCTTTCTTT. This encodes CASRVTGGDTEAFF. The chain couples TRBV6-2 or TRBV6-3 to TRBJ1-1; 9 bases map to TRBD1. CDR1 is MNHEY and CDR2 is SVGEGT in the germline V gene. CDR3 size: 14 residues. V was clipped by 6 bases and J by 5 bases; unmatched bases: 7.

This clonotype came up a few times. The chain employs TRBV20-1 and TRBJ1-6; tentative D call: TRBD1 (6 bases). This CDR3 comprises 17 residues. The germline V and J ends were trimmed by 0 bases and 7 bases, with 19 bases remaining between them. In germline, CDR1 is DFQATT, CDR2 SNEGSKA (reference sequence). CDR3 in amino acids: CSARDLGQGRKNSPLHF. Here the CDR3 DNA reads TGCAGTGCTAGAGATCTTGGGCAGGGGAGGAAAAATTCACCCCTCCACTTT.

This clonotype was seen at least ten times. The chain links TRBV28 to TRBJ2-2; TRBD2 matches at 10 bases. From germline, CDR1 is MDHEN and CDR2 SYDVKM. This CDR3 is built from 17 residues. The V and J ends lost 5 bases and 4 bases, in that order; junction bases with no gene match: 10. CDR3 coding DNA: TGTGCCAGCAGTCTCCGGCGGGTAGCGGGAGGCACCGGGGAGCTGTTTTTT. This encodes CASSLRRVAGGTGELFF.